The 10 T cell receptor beta chains below all came from one sample that was sequenced in a study of regulatory T cells in long-lasting Graves disease (dated by TCRdb to about 2021). Libraries were built with multiplex PCR. Sequencing relied on an Illumina HiSeq 4000. CDR3 regions were amplified by Arm-PCR with iRepertoire HTBI primers to construct TCR beta libraries. TCRdb trimmed public reads at Q25 via fastp, called clones via MiXCR and kept in-frame beta chains. Each entry is one CDR3 protein sequence, shown with its most common DNA and genes. In this sample the table shows approximately 440,000 distinct CDR3 sequences, 20% to 30% of which occur a single time. The ten largest account for about a quarter of the sample. The sample's time point label, decoded: persistent/refractory GD, antithyroid drugs over 5 years with positive TRAb. For both TCR sequencing and RNA sequencing, RNA was extracted from PBMCs using TRIzol.

Sequences were derived from peripheral blood mononuclear cells (PBMCs), sampled when the disease was refractory, from a patient treated with antithyroid drugs. The source is a female donor with Graves disease.

This clonotype has a handful of counts. The chain links TRBV20-1 to TRBJ2-7; D ambiguous. Germline V gene sequence: CDR1 DFQATT, CDR2 SNEGSKA (reference sequence). V lost 6 bases and J 3 bases, leaving 15 bases between the germline ends. There are 13 residues in the CDR3. The CDR3 sequence is CSAPQEPRYEQYF. CDR3 DNA sequence: TGCAGTGCCCCCCAGGAGCCCCGCTACGAGCAGTACTTC.

This rearrangement joins TRBV30 to TRBJ2-7; 7 bases are shared with TRBD2. Trimming at V came to 4 bases and at J to 6 bases, leaving 12 bases not matched to a gene. This CDR3 is built from 14 residues. CDR1 is GTSNPN, CDR2 SVGIG, per germline (reference sequence). This chain's CDR3 is CAWNDGRPGAEQYF. The CDR3 DNA sequence: TGTGCCTGGAACGACGGGAGGCCCGGGGCCGAGCAGTACTTC.

This sequence joins TRBV19 and TRBJ2-2; D gene ambiguous. There are 14 residues in the CDR3. V lost 4 bases to trimming and J lost 4 bases, with 10 bases between them. Per germline, CDR1 LNHDA and CDR2 SQIVND (reference sequence). CDR3 protein: CASSTDWSTGELFF. DNA for the CDR3: TGTGCCAGTAGTACAGACTGGTCCACCGGGGAGCTGTTTTTT. Drawing the rest from reference TRBV19 and TRBJ2-2, the complete variable domain is DGGITQSPKYLFRKEGQNVTLSCEQNLNHDAMYWYRQDPGQGLRLIYYSQIVNDFQKGDIAEGYSVSREKKESFPLTVTSAQKNPTAFYLCASSTDWSTGELFFGEGSRLTVL.

The chain combines TRBV2 with TRBJ1-6; 7 nucleotides match TRBD1. Germline lookup yields CDR1 SNHLY and CDR2 FYNNEI. The length of the CDR3 is 17 residues. V shed 7 bases and J 0 bases; nucleotides not matched to a gene: 9. Here the CDR3 reads CASTRGTVSSYNSPLHF. The CDR3 DNA reads TGTGCCAGCACCCGAGGGACAGTTAGCTCCTATAATTCACCCCTCCACTTT. The full variable domain, with the rest looked up from reference TRBV2 and TRBJ1-6, is EPEVTQTPSHQVTQMGQEVILRCVPISNHLYFYWYRQILGQKVEFLVSFYNNEISEKSEIFDDQFSVERPDGSNFTLKIRSTKLEDSAMYFCASTRGTVSSYNSPLHFGNGTRLTVT.

This clonotype was seen repeatedly, ten times or more. The chain joins TRBV12-3 or TRBV12-4 to TRBJ2-7; 10 bases map to TRBD1. The CDR3 loop spans 14 amino acids. Trimming cost V 6 bases and J 5 bases; bases outside gene matches: 7. CDR3 sequence: CASREPGQGNEQYF. CDR3 bases: TGTGCCAGCAGAGAACCGGGACAGGGGAACGAGCAGTACTTC.

The rearrangement links TRBV4-1 to TRBJ1-4; no clear D gene. V shed 4 bases and J shed 2 bases, with 14 bases lying between them. Germline V gene data show CDR1 as MGHRA and CDR2 as YSYEKL. The CDR3 consists of 16 residues. This CDR3 is CASSLYIETTNEKLFF. The DNA of the CDR3 is TGCGCCAGCAGCCTATACATAGAGACGACTAATGAAAAACTGTTTTTT.

This clonotype was picked up a small number of times. This chain uses TRBV24-1 with TRBJ2-2, with 7 nucleotides matching TRBD1. Germline CDR1 reads KGHDR; CDR2 reads SFDVKD. Unmatched junction bases numbered 8, after V lost 3 bases and J lost 5 bases. This CDR3 contains 16 residues. CDR3 amino acids: CATSDLQGVKTGELFF. The DNA of the CDR3 is TGTGCCACCAGTGATCTCCAGGGGGTCAAGACCGGGGAGCTGTTTTTT.

The sample holds a few counts of this clonotype. The V and J genes are TRBV10-3 and TRBJ2-2; the match to TRBD2 covers 9 bases. V was clipped by 11 bases and J by 4 bases; unmatched bases: 8. CDR1 ENHRY and CDR2 SYGVKD come from the germline V gene. CDR3 size: 14 residues. This CDR3 is CAVPSGIRTGELFF. CDR3 DNA: TGTGCCGTCCCTAGCGGGATTCGCACCGGGGAGCTGTTTTTT.

This clonotype has a count of ten or more. The gene calls are TRBV30 and TRBJ2-2, with 11 nucleotides matching TRBD2. Germline values: CDR1 GTSNPN, CDR2 SVGIG (reference sequence). The CDR3 totals 15 residues. V gave up 3 bases and J gave up 3 bases; unmatched junction bases: 3. In nucleotides, the CDR3 is TGTGCCTGGAGATCTAGCGGGAGGTACACCGGGGAGCTGTTTTTT. Amino acid sequence: CAWRSSGRYTGELFF.

This clonotype was seen a few times. The rearrangement uses TRBV3-2 and TRBJ2-7; TRBD1 was called by the table and not checked on the DNA. TRBV3-2 is labeled a pseudogene. The CDR3 is 15 amino acids. As DNA, the CDR3 is TGTGCCAGCAGCTCCCGGGGGGCTCGCTCCTACGAGCAGTACTTC. Translated: CASSSRGARSYEQYF.